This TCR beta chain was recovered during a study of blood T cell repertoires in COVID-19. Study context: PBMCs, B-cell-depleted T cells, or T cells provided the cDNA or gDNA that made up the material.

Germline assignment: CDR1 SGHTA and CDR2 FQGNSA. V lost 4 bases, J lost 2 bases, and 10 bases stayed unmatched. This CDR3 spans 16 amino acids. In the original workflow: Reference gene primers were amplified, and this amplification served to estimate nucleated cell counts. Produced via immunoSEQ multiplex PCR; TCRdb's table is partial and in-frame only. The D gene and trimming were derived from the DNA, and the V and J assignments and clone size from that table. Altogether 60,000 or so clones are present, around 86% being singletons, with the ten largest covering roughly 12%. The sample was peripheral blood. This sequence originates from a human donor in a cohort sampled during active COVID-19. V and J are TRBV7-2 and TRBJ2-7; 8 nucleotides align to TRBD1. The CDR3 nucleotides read TGTGCCAGCAGCTCCAGAGACAGGGGATCTCCCTACGAGCAGTACTTC. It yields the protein CASSSRDRGSPYEQYF.